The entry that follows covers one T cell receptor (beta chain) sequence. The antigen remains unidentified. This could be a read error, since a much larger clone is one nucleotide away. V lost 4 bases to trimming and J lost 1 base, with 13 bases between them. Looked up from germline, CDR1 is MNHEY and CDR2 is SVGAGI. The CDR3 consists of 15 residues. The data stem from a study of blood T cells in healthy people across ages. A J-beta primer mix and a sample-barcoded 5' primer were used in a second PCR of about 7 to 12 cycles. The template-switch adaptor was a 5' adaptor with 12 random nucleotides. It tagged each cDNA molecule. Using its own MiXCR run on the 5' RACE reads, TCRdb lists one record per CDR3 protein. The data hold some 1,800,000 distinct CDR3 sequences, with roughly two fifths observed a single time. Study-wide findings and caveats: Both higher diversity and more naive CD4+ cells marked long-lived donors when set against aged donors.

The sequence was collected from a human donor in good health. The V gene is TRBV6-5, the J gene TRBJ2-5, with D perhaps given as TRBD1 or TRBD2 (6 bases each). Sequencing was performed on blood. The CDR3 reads CASSCSPGAQETQYF. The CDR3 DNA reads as TGTGCCAGCAGTTGCTCGCCGGGGGCCCAAGAGACCCAGTACTTC.